Detailed here is one T cell receptor beta chain. As yet, its antigen is unknown. The TCR beta cDNA came from 5'RACE template switching with UMIs. After re-calling the 5' RACE reads, TCRdb lists one entry per CDR3 protein, DNA absent. The repertoire table contains hundreds of thousands of distinct CDR3 sequences. This specimen belongs to a study of T cells expressing NK-cell markers. Findings of the study overall: In a few donors, dominant clonotypes made up 28.3-60.1% of CD3+CD56-NKG2C+ cells.

The specimen was blood T cells: a sorted CD56 or NKG2C T cell subset, CD4+ or CD8+ T cells, or bulk PBMC T cells (not recorded which). The TCR comes from a woman between 18 and 69 years old in good health.

CDR3: CASSPPGRGLVNTEAFF. The chain couples TRBV18 to TRBJ1-1; the D call of TRBD1 rests on TCRdb alone, since no DNA is present to check it. Per the germline V gene, CDR1 is KGHSH and CDR2 is LQKENI. This CDR3 region has 17 residues.